The source of this T cell receptor beta chain is a study of OX40 agonist ivuxolimab in advanced cancers. Across the study: Every 2 weeks, ivuxolimab was infused into the patients intravenously at between 0.01 and 10 mg/kg.

Of note for this clone: Its antigen remains unknown.

Study observations and caveats: Partial responders dosed at 0.1-3.0 mg/kg displayed clonal expansion ranking among the lowest.

Here immunoSEQ multiplex PCR was the method, and the copy in TCRdb shows in-frame clones only, minus some. In the table there are about 40,000 clones, 70% to 90% of which are singletons. V lost 1 base, J lost 0 bases, and 9 bases lay in between. From germline, CDR1 is SEHNR and CDR2 FQNEAQ (reference sequence). The CDR3 loop spans 15 amino acids. Sequenced here: CD4+ or CD8+ T cells sorted from blood, sampled in a trial of the OX40 agonist ivuxolimab. The receptor comes from an adult with an advanced solid tumor such as melanoma, head and neck, liver or kidney cancer. The chain is built from TRBV7-9 and TRBJ1-1, with D uncertain. The CDR3: CASSLGPDMNTEAFF. The CDR3 nucleotides read TGTGCCAGCAGCTTAGGTCCAGATATGAACACTGAAGCTTTCTTT.